Listed below are T cell receptor beta chains from one sample, sequenced in a study of blood T cell repertoires in COVID-19. Sequenced by immunoSEQ multiplex PCR; TCRdb stores in-frame clones only, minus some. The sample holds 150,000 to 200,000 clones; more than 75% are singletons and the top ten take about 4.4%. Sequencing input: peripheral blood. Receptor source: a human donor in a cohort sampled during active COVID-19. Each CDR3 is given with its conserved first and last residue. Each record gives: clone size, J gene, V gene, D gene, CDR3 protein, CDR3 DNA. D genes are given only for firm matches. Size values are once, few and many counts, or a class for expanded clones, and some rows have none.

size: few; J: TRBJ1-5; V: TRBV18; D: TRBD1; CDR3: CASSPGTGGSQPQHF; DNA: TGTGCCAGCTCACCCGGCACAGGGGGCAGTCAGCCCCAGCATTTT
size: -; J: TRBJ2-5; V: TRBV3-1/TRBV3-2; D: TRBD2; CDR3: CATGTSKQETQYF; DNA: TGTGCAACCGGGACTAGCAAACAAGAGACCCAGTACTTC
size: -; J: TRBJ2-7; V: TRBV7-9; D: TRBD1; CDR3: CASSLTQGPGYF; DNA: TGTGCCAGCAGCTTGACACAGGGGCCTGGGTACTTC
size: -; J: TRBJ2-5; V: TRBV3-1/TRBV3-2; D: -; CDR3: CASSQERTIRETQYF; DNA: TGTGCCAGCAGCCAAGAAAGGACTATTAGAGAGACCCAGTACTTC
size: -; J: TRBJ2-7; V: TRBV11-2; D: TRBD2; CDR3: CASSPTGASGRYEQYF; DNA: TGTGCCAGCAGCCCAACCGGCGCTAGCGGGAGGTACGAGCAGTACTTC
size: -; J: TRBJ2-7; V: TRBV27; D: -; CDR3: CASASSYEQYF; DNA: TGTGCCAGCGCGAGCTCCTACGAGCAGTACTTC
size: -; J: TRBJ2-7; V: TRBV5-1; D: -; CDR3: CASSPNPGGHYEQYF; DNA: TGCGCCAGCAGCCCTAACCCGGGGGGACACTACGAGCAGTACTTC
size: -; J: TRBJ1-1; V: TRBV28; D: TRBD1; CDR3: CASGTGTAAAEAFF; DNA: TGTGCCAGCGGGACCGGGACAGCTGCTGCTGAAGCTTTCTTT
size: -; J: TRBJ2-7; V: TRBV7-2; D: -; CDR3: CASSQERLYEQYF; DNA: TGTGCCAGCAGCCAAGAGAGGCTTTACGAGCAGTACTTC
size: few; J: TRBJ2-7; V: TRBV5-4; D: -; CDR3: CASSLAGNYEQYF; DNA: TGTGCCAGCAGCTTGGCAGGGAACTACGAGCAGTACTTC
size: -; J: TRBJ1-1; V: TRBV19; D: -; CDR3: CASSSKAGNTEAFF; DNA: TGTGCCAGTAGTAGCAAGGCGGGGAACACTGAAGCTTTCTTT
size: once; J: TRBJ1-1; V: TRBV11-2; D: TRBD1; CDR3: CASRLLGQGRLEAFF; DNA: TGTGCCAGCAGATTACTGGGACAGGGGCGTCTGGAAGCTTTCTTT
size: -; J: TRBJ2-1; V: TRBV5-1; D: TRBD2; CDR3: CASSSGTKYYNEQFF; DNA: TGCGCCAGCAGCTCCGGGACTAAGTACTACAATGAGCAGTTCTTC
size: -; J: TRBJ2-3; V: TRBV11-3; D: TRBD1; CDR3: CASSLGPRQGASGDTQYF; DNA: TGTGCCAGCAGCTTAGGCCCTCGACAGGGGGCTTCGGGAGATACGCAGTATTTT
size: -; J: TRBJ2-7; V: TRBV3-1/TRBV3-2; D: -; CDR3: CASSTRPRHEQYF; DNA: TGTGCCAGCAGCACCCGTCCTAGGCACGAGCAGTACTTC
size: -; J: TRBJ2-3; V: TRBV7-9; D: -; CDR3: CASSLITDTQYF; DNA: TGTGCCAGCAGCCTAATCACAGATACGCAGTATTTT
size: -; J: TRBJ1-2; V: TRBV24-1; D: -; CDR3: CATAADSYGYTF; DNA: TGTGCCACCGCTGCGGACAGCTATGGCTACACCTTC
size: -; J: TRBJ2-7; V: TRBV11-3; D: TRBD1; CDR3: CASSLRTGNYEQYF; DNA: TGTGCCAGCAGCTTACGGACAGGGAACTACGAGCAGTACTTC
size: -; J: TRBJ2-3; V: TRBV7-8; D: TRBD2; CDR3: CASSERGPGTADTQYF; DNA: TGTGCCAGCAGCGAGCGGGGACCCGGTACGGCAGATACGCAGTATTTT
size: -; J: TRBJ1-3; V: TRBV7-6; D: TRBD1; CDR3: CASSPGQDSGNTIYF; DNA: TGTGCCAGCAGCCCAGGACAGGACTCTGGAAACACCATATATTTT
size: -; J: TRBJ2-3; V: TRBV2; D: -; CDR3: CASNPTTDYTLPDTQYF; DNA: TGTGCCAGCAATCCGACTACCGACTACACCCTCCCAGATACGCAGTATTTT
size: -; J: TRBJ2-1; V: TRBV11-2; D: -; CDR3: CASSPAWAGGQFF; DNA: TGTGCCAGCAGCCCAGCGTGGGCGGGTGGACAGTTCTTC
size: few; J: TRBJ2-7; V: TRBV2; D: -; CDR3: CASLAEMIREQYF; DNA: TGTGCCAGTTTAGCAGAAATGATCCGCGAGCAGTACTTC
size: -; J: TRBJ2-3; V: TRBV7-2; D: TRBD2; CDR3: CASSISTSGSTDTQYF; DNA: TGTGCCAGCAGCATAAGTACTAGCGGGAGCACAGATACGCAGTATTTT
size: -; J: TRBJ1-1; V: TRBV29-1; D: -; CDR3: CTVSLNTEAFF; DNA: TGCACCGTATCGTTGAACACTGAAGCTTTCTTT
size: few; J: TRBJ1-1; V: TRBV28; D: -; CDR3: CASSPELYTEAFF; DNA: TGTGCCAGTTCCCCAGAATTGTACACTGAAGCTTTCTTT
size: -; J: TRBJ1-2; V: TRBV5-4; D: TRBD1; CDR3: CASSQRGGDRGAYGYTF; DNA: TGTGCCAGCAGCCAACGCGGAGGGGACAGGGGTGCCTATGGCTACACCTTC
size: -; J: TRBJ2-1; V: TRBV6-2/TRBV6-3; D: TRBD2; CDR3: CASSPLAGGTYNEQFF; DNA: TGTGCCAGCAGCCCACTAGCGGGCGGGACCTACAATGAGCAGTTCTTC
size: -; J: TRBJ2-7; V: TRBV19; D: -; CDR3: CASRPRASYEQYF; DNA: TGTGCCAGTAGACCGAGGGCGTCCTACGAGCAGTACTTC
size: few; J: TRBJ2-7; V: TRBV7-8; D: -; CDR3: CASSLVSSSVTYEQYF; DNA: TGTGCCAGCAGCTTAGTCTCTAGCTCCGTGACCTACGAGCAGTACTTC
size: -; J: TRBJ1-1; V: TRBV5-1; D: -; CDR3: CASSSQVEAFF; DNA: TGCGCCAGCAGCAGTCAGGTTGAAGCTTTCTTT
size: few; J: TRBJ1-5; V: TRBV3-1/TRBV3-2; D: TRBD1; CDR3: CASSQDLAGTGFYF; DNA: TGTGCCAGCAGCCAAGATCTTGCCGGGACAGGCTTTTATTTT
size: -; J: TRBJ1-1; V: TRBV5-1; D: TRBD1; CDR3: CASSLTGGAFEAFF; DNA: TGCGCCAGCAGCTTGACAGGGGGCGCATTTGAAGCTTTCTTT
size: -; J: TRBJ1-1; V: TRBV10-3; D: TRBD1; CDR3: CATSQGQDRMNTEAFF; DNA: TGTGCCACGTCCCAGGGACAGGACAGGATGAACACTGAAGCTTTCTTT
size: -; J: TRBJ2-1; V: TRBV7-6; D: TRBD2; CDR3: CASCDGAAGGNNEQFF; DNA: TGTGCCAGCTGCGATGGGGCAGCGGGAGGTAACAATGAGCAGTTCTTC
size: once; J: TRBJ2-6; V: TRBV6-5; D: -; CDR3: CASGGEGHGANVLTF; DNA: TGTGCCAGCGGGGGAGAGGGACATGGGGCCAACGTCCTGACTTTC
size: -; J: TRBJ2-3; V: TRBV7-2; D: TRBD2; CDR3: CASSFLAGVTYF; DNA: TGTGCCAGCAGCTTTCTAGCGGGAGTTACGTATTTT
size: -; J: TRBJ2-2; V: TRBV5-1; D: -; CDR3: CASSSNTGELFF; DNA: TGCGCCAGCAGCTCAAACACCGGGGAGCTGTTTTTT
size: -; J: TRBJ2-1; V: TRBV29-1; D: TRBD1; CDR3: CSVAGQGSYNEQFF; DNA: TGCAGCGTTGCCGGACAGGGATCCTACAATGAGCAGTTCTTC
size: -; J: TRBJ1-1; V: TRBV10-3; D: -; CDR3: CAISVLGLTEAFF; DNA: TGTGCCATCAGTGTTCTGGGACTCACTGAAGCTTTCTTT
size: -; J: TRBJ2-7; V: TRBV6-2/TRBV6-3; D: TRBD2; CDR3: CASSPQAGTSGRRTYEQYF; DNA: TGTGCCAGCAGTCCCCAGGCGGGGACTAGCGGGAGGCGGACCTACGAGCAGTACTTC
size: -; J: TRBJ1-1; V: TRBV18; D: -; CDR3: CASSPVLDSEAFF; DNA: TGTGCCAGCTCACCGGTATTAGACTCTGAAGCTTTCTTT
size: -; J: TRBJ1-2; V: TRBV5-5; D: -; CDR3: CASSLGSSNYGYTF; DNA: TGTGCCAGCAGCTTGGGTAGCTCTAACTATGGCTACACCTTC
size: -; J: TRBJ1-1; V: TRBV27; D: -; CDR3: CASSLQTGLNTEAFF; DNA: TGTGCCAGCAGTTTACAAACAGGGCTGAACACTGAAGCTTTCTTT
size: -; J: TRBJ1-2; V: TRBV5-6; D: -; CDR3: CASSFSPGTGYGYTF; DNA: TGTGCCAGCAGCTTCTCTCCAGGGACTGGCTATGGCTACACCTTC
size: -; J: TRBJ2-1; V: TRBV7-9; D: TRBD2; CDR3: CASSFRGSGRQFF; DNA: TGTGCCAGCAGCTTCAGGGGAAGCGGGAGGCAGTTCTTC
size: once; J: TRBJ2-5; V: TRBV5-5; D: -; CDR3: CASSLQGRAGLGETQYF; DNA: TGTGCCAGCAGCTTGCAGGGCAGGGCTGGGTTGGGAGAGACCCAGTACTTC
size: few; J: TRBJ1-2; V: TRBV6-1; D: TRBD1; CDR3: CASSERGRGAYGYTF; DNA: TGTGCCAGCAGTGAACGGGGCAGGGGGGCTTATGGCTACACCTTC
size: once; J: TRBJ2-3; V: TRBV9; D: TRBD2; CDR3: CASSVQTTSGGLTDTQYF; DNA: TGTGCCAGCAGCGTCCAGACGACTAGCGGGGGTCTCACAGATACGCAGTATTTT
size: -; J: TRBJ2-3; V: TRBV5-6; D: -; CDR3: CASSSGKSTDTQYF; DNA: TGTGCCAGCAGCTCGGGAAAGAGCACAGATACGCAGTATTTT
size: -; J: TRBJ2-5; V: TRBV27; D: -; CDR3: CASSNLTRSYQETQYF; DNA: TGTGCCAGCAGCAACCTCACAAGGAGCTACCAAGAGACCCAGTACTTC
size: -; J: TRBJ2-3; V: TRBV28; D: -; CDR3: CASSPRDTQYF; DNA: TGTGCCAGCAGTCCCCGGGATACGCAGTATTTT